A selection of T cell receptor beta chains follows, all from one sample in a study of cytomegalovirus exposure and HLA in healthy donors. Assay: immunoSEQ multiplex PCR; the TCRdb copy retains only in-frame clones and omits some. The sample shows around 150,000 clones, about two thirds of them seen only once. The sequenced sample consisted of PBMCs. These receptors were taken from a man between 35 and 55 years old in good health and CMV-seronegative. Each CDR3 is given with its conserved first and last residue. The order of the fields is clone size, D gene, J gene, V gene, CDR3 protein, CDR3 DNA. The D gene is left open where the match is weak. Clone size is shown for a subset of rows, as once, few, many or a class of expanded clone.

clone_size: NA
d_call: NA
j_call: TRBJ1-5
v_call: TRBV6-1
cdr3_aa: CASSEINRSNQPQHF
cdr3_nt: TGTGCCAGCAGTGAAATCAACAGATCGAATCAGCCCCAGCATTTT

clone_size: few
d_call: TRBD2
j_call: TRBJ2-3
v_call: TRBV5-1
cdr3_aa: CASSSGLAGGWDTQYF
cdr3_nt: TGCGCCAGCAGCTCGGGACTAGCGGGGGGCTGGGATACGCAGTATTTT

clone_size: few
d_call: TRBD2
j_call: TRBJ2-7
v_call: TRBV5-4
cdr3_aa: CASSSFSGIYEQYF
cdr3_nt: TGTGCCAGCAGCTCATTTAGCGGGATCTACGAGCAGTACTTC

clone_size: NA
d_call: TRBD1
j_call: TRBJ2-7
v_call: TRBV5-1
cdr3_aa: CASSPDRGMETPYEQYF
cdr3_nt: TGCGCCAGCAGCCCAGACAGGGGGATGGAGACTCCGTACGAGCAGTACTTC

clone_size: NA
d_call: NA
j_call: TRBJ2-5
v_call: TRBV6-4
cdr3_aa: CASSKRAQETQYF
cdr3_nt: TGTGCCAGCAGTAAGCGGGCCCAAGAGACCCAGTACTTC

clone_size: few
d_call: TRBD1
j_call: TRBJ1-5
v_call: TRBV4-1
cdr3_aa: CASGGQGNQPQNF
cdr3_nt: TGCGCCAGCGGGGGACAGGGTAATCAGCCCCAGAATTTT

clone_size: NA
d_call: NA
j_call: TRBJ2-1
v_call: TRBV19
cdr3_aa: CASSISAGTYNEQFF
cdr3_nt: TGTGCCAGTAGTATAAGTGCAGGGACCTACAATGAGCAGTTCTTC

clone_size: NA
d_call: TRBD1
j_call: TRBJ2-7
v_call: TRBV7-9
cdr3_aa: CASSLRDRHEQYF
cdr3_nt: TGTGCCAGCAGCCTCCGGGACAGGCACGAGCAGTACTTC

clone_size: NA
d_call: TRBD1
j_call: TRBJ2-7
v_call: TRBV5-4
cdr3_aa: CASSPQGAYEQYF
cdr3_nt: TGTGCCAGCAGCCCACAGGGGGCCTACGAGCAGTACTTC

clone_size: NA
d_call: NA
j_call: TRBJ1-6
v_call: TRBV10-2
cdr3_aa: CASKGGSHDSPLHF
cdr3_nt: TGCGCCAGCAAAGGAGGGAGTCATGATTCACCCCTCCACTTT

clone_size: NA
d_call: NA
j_call: TRBJ1-6
v_call: TRBV4-1
cdr3_aa: CASSQRSGPGLMDSPLHF
cdr3_nt: TGCGCCAGCAGCCAACGTAGCGGACCGGGACTTATGGATTCACCCCTCCACTTT

clone_size: NA
d_call: NA
j_call: TRBJ2-1
v_call: TRBV27
cdr3_aa: CAIGWGRAYNEQFF
cdr3_nt: TGTGCCATTGGCTGGGGCCGCGCCTACAATGAGCAGTTCTTC

clone_size: few
d_call: NA
j_call: TRBJ2-7
v_call: TRBV15
cdr3_aa: CATSRDLPDEQYF
cdr3_nt: TGTGCCACCAGCAGAGATTTACCAGACGAGCAGTACTTC

clone_size: NA
d_call: TRBD2
j_call: TRBJ2-3
v_call: TRBV11-2
cdr3_aa: CASSLKGSGGTDTQYF
cdr3_nt: TGTGCCAGCAGCTTAAAGGGTAGCGGGGGGACGGATACGCAGTATTTT

clone_size: NA
d_call: NA
j_call: TRBJ2-1
v_call: TRBV5-1
cdr3_aa: CASSLGSSYNEQFF
cdr3_nt: TGCGCCAGCAGCTTGGGGAGCTCCTACAATGAGCAGTTCTTC

clone_size: NA
d_call: TRBD1
j_call: TRBJ2-6
v_call: TRBV4-1
cdr3_aa: CASSRGDRANEVLTF
cdr3_nt: TGCGCCAGCAGCCGCGGAGACAGGGCCAACGAGGTCCTGACTTTC

clone_size: few
d_call: TRBD2
j_call: TRBJ2-1
v_call: TRBV7-6
cdr3_aa: CASSSGLAGVGNEQFF
cdr3_nt: TGTGCCAGCAGCTCTGGACTAGCGGGAGTCGGAAATGAGCAGTTCTTC

clone_size: NA
d_call: TRBD1
j_call: TRBJ2-2
v_call: TRBV6-5
cdr3_aa: CASSSRTGTGELFF
cdr3_nt: TGTGCCAGCAGTTCCCGGACAGGGACCGGGGAGCTGTTTTTT

clone_size: few
d_call: NA
j_call: TRBJ2-1
v_call: TRBV19
cdr3_aa: CASSPGSVSSYNEQFF
cdr3_nt: TGTGCCAGTAGTCCTGGGAGCGTAAGCTCCTACAATGAGCAGTTCTTC

clone_size: NA
d_call: TRBD2
j_call: TRBJ2-3
v_call: TRBV7-6
cdr3_aa: CASSFTSGTDTQYF
cdr3_nt: TGTGCCAGCAGCTTTACTAGCGGCACAGATACGCAGTATTTT

clone_size: NA
d_call: NA
j_call: TRBJ2-2
v_call: TRBV10-3
cdr3_aa: CAIREDSNTGELFF
cdr3_nt: TGTGCCATCAGGGAGGACAGCAACACCGGGGAGCTGTTTTTT

clone_size: few
d_call: NA
j_call: TRBJ1-1
v_call: TRBV18
cdr3_aa: CASSPGGVGTEAFF
cdr3_nt: TGTGCCAGCTCGCCGGGGGGCGTGGGGACTGAAGCTTTCTTT

clone_size: NA
d_call: NA
j_call: TRBJ1-1
v_call: TRBV5-1
cdr3_aa: CASSSDSAWTEAFF
cdr3_nt: TGCGCCAGCAGCTCGGACAGTGCCTGGACTGAAGCTTTCTTT

clone_size: NA
d_call: TRBD1
j_call: TRBJ1-1
v_call: TRBV28
cdr3_aa: CASTKPGQANTEAFF
cdr3_nt: TGTGCCAGCACCAAACCGGGACAGGCGAACACTGAAGCTTTCTTT

clone_size: NA
d_call: NA
j_call: TRBJ2-5
v_call: TRBV9
cdr3_aa: CASSVGRQAETQYF
cdr3_nt: TGTGCCAGCAGCGTAGGAAGACAGGCGGAGACCCAGTACTTC

clone_size: NA
d_call: TRBD1
j_call: TRBJ2-1
v_call: TRBV7-9
cdr3_aa: CASSPSLPTGESAYNEQFF
cdr3_nt: TGTGCCAGCAGCCCATCCCTACCGACAGGGGAAAGTGCCTACAATGAGCAGTTCTTC

clone_size: NA
d_call: TRBD1
j_call: TRBJ1-2
v_call: TRBV7-2
cdr3_aa: CASSYQRGRGYTF
cdr3_nt: TGTGCCAGCAGCTATCAGAGGGGGCGTGGCTACACCTTC

clone_size: NA
d_call: NA
j_call: TRBJ2-5
v_call: TRBV18
cdr3_aa: CASSLARVEETQYF
cdr3_nt: TGTGCCAGCTCACTGGCCAGGGTTGAGGAGACCCAGTACTTC

clone_size: NA
d_call: TRBD1
j_call: TRBJ2-7
v_call: TRBV5-1
cdr3_aa: CASSRTRDRGASEQYF
cdr3_nt: TGCGCCAGCAGCCGAACAAGGGACAGGGGAGCTTCCGAGCAGTACTTC